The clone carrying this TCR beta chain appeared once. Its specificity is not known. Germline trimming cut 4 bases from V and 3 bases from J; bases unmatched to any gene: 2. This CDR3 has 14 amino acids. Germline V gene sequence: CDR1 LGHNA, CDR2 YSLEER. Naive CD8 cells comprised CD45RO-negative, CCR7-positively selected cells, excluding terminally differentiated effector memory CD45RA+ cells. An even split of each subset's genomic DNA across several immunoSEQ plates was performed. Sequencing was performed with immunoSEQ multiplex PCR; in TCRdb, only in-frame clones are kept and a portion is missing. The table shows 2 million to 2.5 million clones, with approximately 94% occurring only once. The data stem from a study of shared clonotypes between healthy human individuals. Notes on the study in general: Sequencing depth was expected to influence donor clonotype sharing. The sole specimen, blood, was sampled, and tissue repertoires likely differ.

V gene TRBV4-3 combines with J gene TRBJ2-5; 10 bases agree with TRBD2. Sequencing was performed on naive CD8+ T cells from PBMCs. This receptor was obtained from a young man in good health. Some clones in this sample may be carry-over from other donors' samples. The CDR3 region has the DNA TGCGCCAGCAGCCTCGGACTAGCGGAAGAGACCCAGTACTTC. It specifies CASSLGLAEETQYF.